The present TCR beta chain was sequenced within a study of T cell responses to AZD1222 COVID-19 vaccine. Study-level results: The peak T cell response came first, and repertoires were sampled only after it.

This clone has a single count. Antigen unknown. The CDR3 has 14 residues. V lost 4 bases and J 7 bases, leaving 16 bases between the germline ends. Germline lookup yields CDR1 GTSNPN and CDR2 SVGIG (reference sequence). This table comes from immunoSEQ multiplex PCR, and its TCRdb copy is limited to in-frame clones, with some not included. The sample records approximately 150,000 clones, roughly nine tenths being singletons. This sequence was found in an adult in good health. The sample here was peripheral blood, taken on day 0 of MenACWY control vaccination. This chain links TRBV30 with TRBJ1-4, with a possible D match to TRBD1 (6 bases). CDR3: CAWKTWGHGEKLFF. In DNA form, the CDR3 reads TGTGCCTGGAAAACGTGGGGGCACGGTGAAAAACTGTTTTTT.